Shown below are 20 T cell receptor beta chains from a single sample sequenced in a study of Tregs in tolerant kidney transplant recipients. Assay: immunoSEQ multiplex PCR; the TCRdb copy retains only in-frame clones and omits some. The sample has roughly 45,000 clones, 91% seen once. The sample was Tregs from blood. These receptors originate from a human donor in good health.

This chain uses TRBV23-1 with TRBJ1-3; the match to TRBD1 covers 8 bases. TRBV23-1 is designated an ORF whose function remains uncertain. This CDR3 comprises 15 residues. Trimming at V came to 2 bases and at J to 5 bases, leaving 5 bases not matched to a gene. CDR3 sequence reads: CASSQGSGGRNTIYF. The CDR3 bases are TGCGCCAGCAGTCAAGGGTCAGGGGGCAGAAACACCATATATTTT.

The V call is TRBV19, the J call TRBJ1-2; D not certain. The length of the CDR3 is 15 residues. V lost 7 bases to trimming and J lost 4 bases, with 19 bases between them. Germline V CDR1 and CDR2: LNHDA, SQIVND (reference sequence). CDR3: CASTPEAWHRYGYTF. The CDR3 nucleotides read TGTGCCAGTACCCCAGAGGCTTGGCACCGCTATGGCTACACCTTC.

This clone was seen only once. J is TRBJ1-2 and V is TRBV18; D ambiguous. Germline V gives CDR1 KGHSH, CDR2 LQKENI. V lost 2 bases and J 8 bases, leaving 12 bases between the germline ends. This CDR3 spans 13 amino acids. CDR3 residues: CASSPETQAGYTF. The CDR3 DNA reads as TGTGCCAGCTCACCAGAGACACAAGCAGGCTACACCTTC.

The genes are TRBV18 and TRBJ2-3; no reliable D call. This CDR3 contains 14 residues. The germline V gene encodes CDR1 KGHSH and CDR2 LQKENI. V shed 1 base and J shed 2 bases, with 7 bases lying between them. CDR3 nucleotides: TGTGCCAGCTCACCACGAGGCATCACAGATACGCAGTATTTT. Encoded protein: CASSPRGITDTQYF. The variable domain in full, with the rest retrieved from reference TRBV18 and TRBJ2-3, is NAGVMQNPRHLVRRRGQEARLRCSPMKGHSHVYWYRQLPEEGLKFMVYLQKENIIDESGMPKERFSAEFPKEGPSILRIQQVVRGDSAAYFCASSPRGITDTQYFGPGTRLTVL.

The rearrangement links TRBV30 to TRBJ1-1; no clear D. V shed 0 bases and J shed 1 base, with 15 bases lying between them. The CDR3 contains 16 residues. Germline loops: CDR1 GTSNPN, CDR2 SVGIG (reference sequence). CDR3 residues: CAWSVKRFAGNTEAFF. The CDR3 DNA sequence: TGTGCCTGGAGTGTAAAGAGGTTCGCCGGGAACACTGAAGCTTTCTTT.

Only one count was recorded for this clone. The chain uses TRBV6-6 and TRBJ2-2; 9 bases are shared with TRBD2. The CDR3 is made up of 14 amino acids. CDR1 is MNHNY and CDR2 is SVGAGI in the germline V gene (reference sequence). Trimming cost V 7 bases and J 0 bases; bases outside gene matches: 0. The CDR3 region is CASKRGANTGELFF. CDR3 DNA sequence: TGTGCCAGCAAGCGGGGGGCGAACACCGGGGAGCTGTTTTTT.

In its sample, this clone was seen once. The chain carries TRBV5-1 and TRBJ1-1; D is undetermined. Germline V gene sequence: CDR1 SGHRS, CDR2 YFSETQ. Trimming took 7 bases from V and 0 from J, leaving 13 bases between them. This CDR3 region has 14 residues. The CDR3 region has the DNA TGCGCCAGCCGAACGGACGGGTTGAACACTGAAGCTTTCTTT. Translating gives CASRTDGLNTEAFF.

The chain links TRBV5-4 to TRBJ2-3, with D perhaps matching TRBD1 (5 bases). CDR1 SGHNT and CDR2 YYREEE come from the germline V gene (reference sequence). The CDR3 is 13 residues long. Trimming cost V 2 bases and J 6 bases, with 10 bases left between them. The CDR3 spells CASSFLGVDTQYF. In nucleotides, the CDR3 is TGTGCCAGCAGCTTTCTAGGGGTGGATACGCAGTATTTT.

The chain is built from TRBV6-6 and TRBJ1-6; D gene ambiguous. V was clipped by 0 bases and J by 10 bases, with 10 bases between them. The CDR3 length is 14 residues. Looked up from germline, CDR1 is MNHNY and CDR2 is SVGAGI (reference sequence). The CDR3 DNA is TGTGCCAGCAGTTACTCCCACCCATGGTCACCCCTCCACTTT. Translated, it gives CASSYSHPWSPLHF.

V gene TRBV2 combines with J gene TRBJ1-5, with TRBD1 matching over 7 bases. The CDR3 is made up of 14 amino acids. V trimming: 1 base; J trimming: 16 bases; junction bases outside the gene matches: 13. Germline CDR1 and CDR2: SNHLY and FYNNEI. This CDR3 reads CASSEEVGRDSLHF. CDR3 bases: TGTGCCAGCAGTGAAGAAGTGGGGAGGGACAGCCTACATTTT.

This chain uses TRBV5-1 with TRBJ2-4; D ambiguous. Trimming stripped 4 bases from V and 0 bases from J, with 20 bases between. Germline-derived CDR1 and CDR2 are SGHRS and YFSETQ. This CDR3 is 18 amino acids long. This chain's CDR3 is CASSRLDNFWGAKNIQYF. The CDR3, as DNA: TGCGCCAGCAGCAGATTAGACAACTTCTGGGGAGCCAAAAACATTCAGTACTTC.

The V gene is TRBV5-1, the J gene TRBJ1-5; 7 bases match TRBD1. CDR3 length: 15 amino acids. CDR1 and CDR2 from the germline V gene are SGHRS and YFSETQ. The V and J ends lost 2 bases and 6 bases, in that order; junction bases with no gene match: 8. The chain's CDR3 is CASSLQGGEAQPQHF. Written as DNA, the CDR3 is TGCGCCAGCAGCTTACAAGGGGGCGAAGCTCAGCCCCAGCATTTT.

CDR3 residues: CASSRTSGGYEQYF. Written as DNA, the CDR3 is TGTGCCAGCAGCCGGACTAGCGGGGGATACGAGCAGTACTTC. The gene calls are TRBV7-2 and TRBJ2-7, with 13 bases identical to TRBD2. V lost 5 bases to trimming and J lost 4 bases; unmatched junction nucleotides: 2. Per germline, CDR1 SGHTA and CDR2 FQGNSA. The CDR3 extends over 14 amino acids.

The rearrangement uses TRBV6-5 and TRBJ1-1, with D maybe TRBD1 (5 bases). Trimming left V 4 bases short and J 3 bases short, with 6 bases between. Germline values: CDR1 MNHEY, CDR2 SVGAGI. This CDR3 contains 12 residues. The CDR3, as DNA: TGTGCCAGCAGTTTAGGGGACACTGAAGCTTTCTTT. Translated, it gives CASSLGDTEAFF.

This chain joins TRBV5-1 and TRBJ1-1; D remains unclear. Trimming removed 4 bases at V and 0 bases at J, with 10 bases between. The CDR3 has 14 residues. Germline CDR1 and CDR2: SGHRS and YFSETQ. The CDR3 DNA follows: TGCGCCAGCAGCCCGACATCTATGAACACTGAAGCTTTCTTT. Protein sequence: CASSPTSMNTEAFF.

This chain uses TRBV6-1 with TRBJ1-6, with D possibly TRBD1 on 5 matching bases. The CDR3 has 15 amino acids. Germline V gives CDR1 MNHNS, CDR2 SASEGT. The V gene lost 4 bases and the J gene lost 13 bases, with 20 bases spanning the gap. The CDR3 reads CASSARDSRRTPLHF. The CDR3, as DNA: TGTGCCAGCAGTGCCCGGGACTCCCGAAGGACGCCCCTCCACTTT.

This clone showed up just a few times. V usage is TRBV7-9 and J usage is TRBJ1-1; no reliable D call. This CDR3 comprises 12 residues. Trimming took 7 bases from V and 4 from J, leaving 10 bases between them. Germline lookup yields CDR1 SEHNR and CDR2 FQNEAQ (reference sequence). The CDR3: CASTRYGTEAFF. The CDR3 DNA is TGTGCCAGCACCCGTTATGGCACTGAAGCTTTCTTT.

This clone occurred once. This CDR3 reads CALGYGYTF. CDR3 nucleotide sequence: TGTGCCCTGGGGTATGGCTACACCTTC. The chain links TRBV7-9 to TRBJ1-2; unclear D gene. This CDR3 is built from 9 residues. V was clipped by 11 bases and J by 5 bases, with 6 bases between them. Per germline, CDR1 SEHNR and CDR2 FQNEAQ (reference sequence). Variable domain in full (rest from reference TRBV7-9 and TRBJ1-2): DTGVSQNPRHKITKRGQNVTFRCDPISEHNRLYWYRQTLGQGPEFLTYFQNEAQLEKSRLLSDRFSAERPKGSFSTLEIQRTEQGDSAMYLCALGYGYTFGSGTRLTVV.

The chain couples TRBV7-9 to TRBJ1-2; D is ambiguous. The CDR3 is made up of 10 amino acids. V was pared by 1 base and J by 11 bases, with 5 bases between. Germline V gene lookup returns CDR1 SEHNR and CDR2 FQNEAQ (reference sequence). The CDR3 spells CASSLDRYTF. The CDR3 nucleotides are TGTGCCAGCAGCTTAGACCGGTACACCTTC.

As for this clone: At one of its ends the junction is not consistent with the germline gene, which may arise from a read error. Within the sample, other DNA sequences also encode this same CDR3. V gene TRBV7-3 combines with J gene TRBJ2-1, with a tentative D call TRBD2 (6 bases). Germline V gene lookup returns CDR1 SGHTA and CDR2 FQGTGA. The CDR3 is 18 residues long. This CDR3 is CASSLIASGGSSYNEQFF. DNA for the CDR3: TGCGCCAGCAGCTTAATAGCTAGTGGGGGGAGCTCCTACAATGAGCAGTTCTTC.